Sequencing of this T cell receptor beta chain was carried out in a study of cytomegalovirus exposure and HLA in healthy donors. Looking at the study overall: Among approximately 390 genotyped donors, around 82% fell in the Caucasian-associated ancestry cluster. The study's findings and limits: The Asian-associated ancestry cluster reportedly had fewer N-insertions than the roughly 670-donor mean in a later analysis.

Amplification used 60 Vbeta primers and 13 Jbeta primers. Sequencing was performed with immunoSEQ multiplex PCR; in TCRdb, only in-frame clones are kept and a portion is missing. There are about 140,000 clones in the sample; 79% occur only once, and 3% to 3.5% lies in the top ten. The CDR3 has 12 residues. CDR1 is SGHKS, CDR2 YYEKEE, per germline (reference sequence). Trimming took off 4 bases at V and 9 bases at J, with 12 bases between the two ends. Remarks on this clone: Its cognate antigen is unknown.

The receptor was isolated from a female donor in good health and CMV-seronegative. Sequenced sample: PBMCs. This chain joins TRBV5-5 and TRBJ2-3; a possible D gene is TRBD2 (5 bases). CDR3 region: CASSLTGGTQYF. The CDR3 coding sequence is TGTGCCAGCAGCCTGACTGGCGGGACGCAGTATTTT.